This TCR beta chain was sequenced during a study of chemoradiotherapy in HPV16-positive cancers. The method was immunoSEQ multiplex PCR; TCRdb's version includes in-frame clones alone and lacks a portion of them. The profile shows some 1,000 clones, roughly nine tenths of them singletons. Sequenced here: tumor tissue, sampled from a patient who underwent chemoradiotherapy. The clonotype was recovered from a human donor with HPV-associated anogenital cancer.

CDR3 DNA: TGTGCCAGCAGTCGCTCCCCGACTAGCGGGTCCAGCACAGATACGCAGTATTTT. Translating gives CASSRSPTSGSSTDTQYF. The chain combines TRBV27 with TRBJ2-3, with 10 bases that match TRBD2. With V trimmed by 5 bases and J by 0 bases, 11 bases remained unmatched. Germline V gene lookup returns CDR1 MNHEY and CDR2 SMNVEV (reference sequence). The CDR3 consists of 18 residues.